What follows is one T cell receptor beta chain and its context. The data stem from a study of T-cell memory formation after mild COVID-19. A single record per CDR3 protein comes from TCRdb applying MiXCR to the 5' RACE reads. Of 68,000 or so distinct CDR3 sequences listed, around 15% are singletons. The receptor's source is an adult woman who had mild COVID-19 (a few samples of this study predate the infection). Cell type and time point are not known. Sequencing input: PBMCs or a T cell subset sorted from them (not recorded which).

The CDR3 sequence is CASSPLGTSGEEAVDTQYF. CDR3 bases: TGTGCCAGCAGTCCCCTCGGAACTAGCGGGGAGGAAGCGGTAGATACGCAGTATTTT. The chain is built from TRBV28 and TRBJ2-3, with TRBD2 identical over 10 bases. This CDR3 comprises 19 residues. The junction had 19 bases not matched to a gene; V was cut back by 5 bases and J by 5 bases. Germline CDR1 MDHEN, CDR2 SYDVKM.